This T cell receptor beta chain was documented in a study of shared clonotypes between healthy human individuals. The CDR3 is made up of 16 amino acids. V lost 1 base to trimming and J lost 8 bases, with 18 bases between them. CDR1 is SGHDT, CDR2 YYEEEE, per germline. Repertoires were generated with immunoSEQ multiplex PCR, while TCRdb's copy carries only in-frame clones and drops some. The table has roughly 2.1 million clones, 93% seen once. Naive CD8 cells lacked CD45RO, underwent positive selection for CCR7 and left out terminally differentiated effector memory CD45RA+ cells. This TCR was recovered from a young man in good health. Some clones in this sample may be carry-over from other donors' samples. The sequencing input was naive CD8+ T cells from PBMCs. V usage is TRBV5-6 and J usage is TRBJ2-2; D is possibly TRBD1 (6 bases). The CDR3 sequence is CASSLFAGQGYGELFF. In DNA, the CDR3 is TGTGCCAGCAGCTTGTTTGCGGGCCAGGGGTATGGGGAGCTGTTTTTT.